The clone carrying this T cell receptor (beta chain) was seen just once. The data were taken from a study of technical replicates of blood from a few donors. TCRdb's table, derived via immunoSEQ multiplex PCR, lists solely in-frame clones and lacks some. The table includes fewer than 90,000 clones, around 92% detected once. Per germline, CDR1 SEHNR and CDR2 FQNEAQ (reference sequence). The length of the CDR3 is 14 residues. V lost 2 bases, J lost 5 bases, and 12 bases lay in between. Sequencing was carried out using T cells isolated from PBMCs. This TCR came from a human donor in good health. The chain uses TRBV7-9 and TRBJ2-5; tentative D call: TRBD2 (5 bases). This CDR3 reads CASSLPAGEETQYF. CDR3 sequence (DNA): TGTGCCAGCAGCTTACCGGCGGGTGAGGAGACCCAGTACTTC.